These 22 T cell receptor beta chains originate from one sample sequenced in a study of T-cell memory formation after mild COVID-19. TCRdb used MiXCR to reprocess the 5' RACE reads, holding one entry per CDR3 protein. The sample yields fewer than 140,000 distinct CDR3 sequences, approximately 15% seen once. Sequenced sample: PBMCs or a T cell subset sorted from them (not recorded which). The receptor set was obtained from an adult woman who had mild COVID-19 (a few samples of this study predate the infection). Cell type and time point are not known.

The chain links TRBV7-2 to TRBJ2-1, with 10 nucleotides matching TRBD2. Germline CDR1 is SGHTA and CDR2 is FQGNSA. This CDR3 has 16 residues. J was trimmed by 5 bases and V by 1 base; bases with no gene match: 5. The CDR3 loop is CASSLEGLAPDNEQFF. CDR3 in DNA: TGTGCCAGCAGCTTAGAGGGACTAGCGCCTGACAATGAGCAGTTCTTC. The whole variable domain, remainder taken from reference TRBV7-2 and TRBJ2-1, is GAGVSQSPSNKVTEKGKDVELRCDPISGHTALYWYRQSLGQGLEFLIYFQGNSAPDKSGLPSDRFSAERTGGSVSTLTIQRTQQEDSAVYLCASSLEGLAPDNEQFFGPGTRLTVL.

The chain joins TRBV15 to TRBJ2-7; TRBD2 agrees at 11 bases. The CDR3 extends over 13 amino acids. CDR1 and CDR2 from the germline V gene are LNHNV and YYDKDF (reference sequence). V was clipped by 6 bases and J by 3 bases; unmatched bases: 1. The CDR3: CATRGTSGYEQYF. CDR3 in DNA: TGTGCCACCAGGGGGACTAGCGGCTACGAGCAGTACTTC.

The V call is TRBV7-9, the J call TRBJ1-1; TRBD1 might be the D (5 bases). The CDR3 consists of 11 residues. The V and J ends lost 9 bases and 6 bases respectively, with 11 bases between them. Germline assignment: CDR1 SEHNR and CDR2 FQNEAQ (reference sequence). The CDR3 DNA is TGTGCCAGTCAGTGGGGCGCTGAAGCTTTCTTT. Its translation: CASQWGAEAFF.

This chain connects TRBV10-3 to TRBJ2-7; no firm D call. Germline assignment: CDR1 ENHRY and CDR2 SYGVKD. The V and J ends lost 2 bases and 2 bases respectively, with 13 bases between them. The CDR3 extends over 15 amino acids. CDR3 nucleotide sequence: TGTGCCATCAGTGAGGCGGACGTCATTCCCTACGAGCAGTACTTC. Residues: CAISEADVIPYEQYF.

The chain employs TRBV9 and TRBJ2-1; the match to TRBD2 covers 9 bases. The CDR3 has 16 amino acids. The germline gives CDR1 SGDLS, CDR2 YYNGEE. The trim removed 4 bases at V and 6 bases at J, leaving 11 bases unmatched. The chain's CDR3 is CASSHLISGSFNEQFF. The CDR3 coding sequence is TGTGCCAGCAGCCACCTCATTAGCGGGAGTTTCAATGAGCAGTTCTTC.

The chain links TRBV12-3 or TRBV12-4 to TRBJ2-1; TRBD2 matches at 10 bases. Trimming took 4 bases from V and 4 from J; bases not matched to a gene: 10. This CDR3 has 17 amino acids. The chain's CDR3 is CASSSPGLAGAYNEQFF. CDR3 in DNA: TGTGCCAGCAGTTCCCCGGGCCTAGCGGGAGCGTACAATGAGCAGTTCTTC.

A few counts support this clonotype. The rearrangement joins TRBV27 to TRBJ2-7; D could derive from TRBD1 or TRBD2 (7 bases each). The V gene lost 2 bases and the J gene lost 3 bases, with 20 bases spanning the gap. From germline, CDR1 is MNHEY and CDR2 SMNVEV (reference sequence). This CDR3 is built from 17 residues. The CDR3 bases are TGTGCCAGCAGTTTAATTCGTGAGCAGGGGGGGTACTACGAGCAGTACTTC. This translates into CASSLIREQGGYYEQYF.

The sample holds many counts of this clonotype. The genes are TRBV4-1 and TRBJ2-7, with D perhaps given as TRBD1 or TRBD2 (7 bases each). Germline CDR1 and CDR2: MGHRA and YSYEKL. V lost 0 bases, J lost 5 bases, and 20 bases lay in between. CDR3 length: 17 residues. CDR3 loop: CASSQDDQGGLLDEQYF. CDR3 sequence (DNA): TGCGCCAGCAGCCAAGACGACCAGGGGGGGCTTCTCGACGAGCAGTACTTC.

A few counts support this clonotype. V and J are TRBV12-3 or TRBV12-4 and TRBJ2-1; D may be TRBD2 (6 bases). The CDR3 loop spans 13 amino acids. Between the trimmed V and J ends, which lost 5 bases and 10 bases, there was a span of 15 bases. CDR3 sequence (DNA): TGTGCCAGCAGTCCTTTTGGGGGGTCCGAGCAGTTCTTC. The encoded protein is CASSPFGGSEQFF.

The chain combines TRBV3-1 with TRBJ2-7; TRBD2 aligns across 8 bases. The CDR3 is 15 residues long. Per germline, CDR1 LGHDT and CDR2 YNNKEL (reference sequence). J was trimmed by 2 bases and V by 1 base; bases with no gene match: 4. The CDR3 DNA follows: TGTGCCAGCAGCCAAGTGGCGGGGGGTACCTACGAGCAGTACTTC. Its protein is CASSQVAGGTYEQYF.

The chain links TRBV6-6 to TRBJ2-7; D is unclear. The V and J ends lost 3 bases and 4 bases respectively, with 16 bases between them. Germline loops: CDR1 MNHNY, CDR2 SVGAGI (reference sequence). The CDR3 length is 15 residues. CDR3 DNA sequence: TGTGCCAGCAGTTATTCGACTTCTGTGCGGTACGAGCAGTACTTC. Translated, it gives CASSYSTSVRYEQYF.

This rearrangement joins TRBV7-9 to TRBJ1-2, with D possibly matching TRBD1 (6 bases). Trimming pared 4 bases from V and 7 bases from J, leaving 16 bases between. CDR1 and CDR2 (germline): SEHNR, FQNEAQ (reference sequence). The CDR3 runs 14 residues. The CDR3 is CASSSPGGAAGYTF. In DNA form, the CDR3 reads TGTGCCAGCAGCTCCCCTGGGGGCGCAGCTGGCTACACCTTC.

There are a few counts of this clonotype. The chain joins TRBV6-2 or TRBV6-3 to TRBJ1-1, with D tentatively TRBD1 (6 bases). Germline V gene data show CDR1 as MNHEY and CDR2 as SVGEGT. The CDR3 has 16 residues. Between the trimmed V and J ends, which lost 6 bases and 0 bases, there was a span of 17 bases. The CDR3 sequence is CASRRQDDYVNTEAFF. The CDR3, as DNA: TGTGCCAGCAGAAGACAGGATGACTACGTGAACACTGAAGCTTTCTTT.

This clonotype was found once. J is TRBJ1-4 and V is TRBV4-3; D is unclear. Germline CDR1 reads LGHNA; CDR2 reads YSLEER. V lost 0 bases to trimming and J lost 5 bases, with 13 bases between them. The CDR3 runs 16 residues. The CDR3 region is CASSQDPRGGNEKLFF. CDR3 in DNA: TGCGCCAGCAGCCAAGACCCACGGGGAGGGAATGAAAAACTGTTTTTT.

Ten or more counts support this clonotype. V and J are TRBV5-1 and TRBJ2-7; D gene ambiguous. Germline V CDR1 and CDR2: SGHRS, YFSETQ. The V end was cut by 1 base, the J end by 7 bases, with 12 bases between. This CDR3 is 13 amino acids long. This CDR3 reads CASSLLGAREQYF. The DNA of the CDR3 is TGCGCCAGCAGCTTGTTAGGAGCGAGGGAGCAGTACTTC. Full variable domain (missing parts from reference TRBV5-1 and TRBJ2-7): KAGVTQTPRYLIKTRGQQVTLSCSPISGHRSVSWYQQTPGQGLQFLFEYFSETQRNKGNFPGRFSGRQFSNSRSEMNVSTLELGDSALYLCASSLLGAREQYFGPGTRLTVT.

The DNA of the CDR3 is TGCGCCAGCAGCCAGTCAGGGGGCTGGAATGAGCAGTTCTTC. Its translation is CASSQSGGWNEQFF. This chain links TRBV4-3 with TRBJ2-1; 8 nucleotides agree with TRBD1. Germline loops: CDR1 LGHNA, CDR2 YSLEER. The CDR3 is 14 residues long. Trimming took 3 bases from V and 7 from J; bases not matched to a gene: 5.

There are a few counts of this clonotype. The gene calls are TRBV24-1 and TRBJ2-1; tentatively, D is TRBD2 (7 bases). In germline, CDR1 is KGHDR, CDR2 SFDVKD. CDR3 length equals 15 residues. Trimming shortened V by 5 bases and J by 4 bases, and 14 bases separated the two germline ends. As DNA, the CDR3 is TGTGCCACCAGTGCAGTCGGGGGGCTTTACAATGAGCAGTTCTTC. It specifies CATSAVGGLYNEQFF.

The V gene is TRBV4-3, the J gene TRBJ2-7, with D maybe TRBD1 (6 bases). The V and J ends lost 1 base and 3 bases respectively, with 13 bases between them. CDR1 LGHNA and CDR2 YSLEER come from the germline V gene. The CDR3 covers 15 residues. CDR3 sequence: CASSQATRGGYEQYF. The CDR3 DNA sequence: TGCGCCAGCAGCCAAGCTACCAGGGGTGGCTACGAGCAGTACTTC.

In this sample, this clonotype turned up a few times. At one end the junction does not follow the germline gene, possibly because of a read error. The chain is built from TRBV7-8 and TRBJ1-2, with unresolved D. CDR3 size: 15 residues. CDR1 SGHVS and CDR2 FQNEAQ come from the germline V gene. The DNA for the CDR3 is TGTCCCAGCAGCTTAGGCTTAGGTCCGAACTATGGCTACACCTTC. Residues: CPSSLGLGPNYGYTF.

V gene TRBV12-3 or TRBV12-4 combines with J gene TRBJ2-2; 13 bases are shared with TRBD2. There are 17 residues in the CDR3. With 8 bases clipped from V and 1 base from J, the junction kept 7 bases outside the gene matches. Here the CDR3 reads CASGQGLAGQNTGELFF. CDR3 bases: TGTGCCAGCGGACAGGGACTAGCGGGGCAGAACACCGGGGAGCTGTTTTTT.

As DNA, the CDR3 is TGTGCCACCAGCAGAGATCTTAGCGGGGCCTACGAGCAGTACTTC. It yields the protein CATSRDLSGAYEQYF. The V and J genes are TRBV15 and TRBJ2-7; 8 nucleotides line up with TRBD2. V was pared by 0 bases and J by 2 bases, with 3 bases of the junction left unmatched. Germline-derived CDR1 and CDR2 are LNHNV and YYDKDF (reference sequence). This CDR3 has 15 residues.

This clonotype was recorded many times. The chain links TRBV29-1 to TRBJ2-1, with TRBD2 identical over 8 bases. This CDR3 is 15 amino acids long. CDR1 and CDR2 (germline): SQVTM, ANQGSEA. The ends lost 6 bases at V and 0 bases at J; junction bases unmatched: 7. CDR3 bases: TGCAGCGTATTAGCGGGGATCGACTCCTACAATGAGCAGTTCTTC. Its translation: CSVLAGIDSYNEQFF.